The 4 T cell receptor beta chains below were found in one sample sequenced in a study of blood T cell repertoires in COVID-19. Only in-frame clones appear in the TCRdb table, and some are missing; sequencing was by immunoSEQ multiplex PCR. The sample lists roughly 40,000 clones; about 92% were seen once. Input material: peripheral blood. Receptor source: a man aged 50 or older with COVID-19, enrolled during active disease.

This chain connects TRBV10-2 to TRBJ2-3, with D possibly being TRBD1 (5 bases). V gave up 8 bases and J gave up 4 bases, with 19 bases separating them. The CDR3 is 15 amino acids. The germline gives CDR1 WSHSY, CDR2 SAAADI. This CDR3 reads CASLSSNIGADTQYF. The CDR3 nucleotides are TGCGCCAGCCTGAGCTCGAATATAGGGGCAGATACGCAGTATTTT.

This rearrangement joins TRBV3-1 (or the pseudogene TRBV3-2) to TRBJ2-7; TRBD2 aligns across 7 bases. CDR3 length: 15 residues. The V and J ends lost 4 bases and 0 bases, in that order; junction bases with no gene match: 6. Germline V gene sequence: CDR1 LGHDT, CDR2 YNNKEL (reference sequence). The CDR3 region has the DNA TGTGCCAGCAGCCTTGGGGGGGGGACCTCCTACGAGCAGTACTTC. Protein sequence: CASSLGGGTSYEQYF.

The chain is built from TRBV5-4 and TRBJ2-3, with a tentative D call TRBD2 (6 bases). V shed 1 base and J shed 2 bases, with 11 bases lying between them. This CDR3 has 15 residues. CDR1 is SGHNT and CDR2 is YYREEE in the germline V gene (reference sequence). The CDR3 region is CASSLSGTPTDTQYF. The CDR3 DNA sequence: TGTGCCAGCAGCTTGTCCGGGACTCCCACAGATACGCAGTATTTT.

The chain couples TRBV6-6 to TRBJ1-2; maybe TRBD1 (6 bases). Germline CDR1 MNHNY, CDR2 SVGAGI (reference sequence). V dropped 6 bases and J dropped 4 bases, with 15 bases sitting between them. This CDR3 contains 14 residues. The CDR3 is CASRSGQGGYGYTF. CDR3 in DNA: TGTGCCAGCAGGTCGGGACAAGGAGGCTATGGCTACACCTTC.